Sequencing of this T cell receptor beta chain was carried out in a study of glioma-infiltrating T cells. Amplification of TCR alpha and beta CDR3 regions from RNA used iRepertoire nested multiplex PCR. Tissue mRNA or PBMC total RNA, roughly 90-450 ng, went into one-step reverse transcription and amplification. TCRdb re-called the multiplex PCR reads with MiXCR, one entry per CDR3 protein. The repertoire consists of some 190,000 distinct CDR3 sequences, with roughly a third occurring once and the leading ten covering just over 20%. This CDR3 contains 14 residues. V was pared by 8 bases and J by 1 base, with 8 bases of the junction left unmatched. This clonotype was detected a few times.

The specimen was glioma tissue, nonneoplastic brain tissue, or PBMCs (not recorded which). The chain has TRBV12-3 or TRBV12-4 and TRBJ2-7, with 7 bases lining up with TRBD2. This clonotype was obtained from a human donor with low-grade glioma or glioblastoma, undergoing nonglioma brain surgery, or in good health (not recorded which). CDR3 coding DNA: TGTGCCAGCCTCCTCGGGGGGACTTCCTACGAGCAGTACTTC. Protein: CASLLGGTSYEQYF.